The 32 T cell receptor beta chains reported below all come from one sample, sequenced in a study of cytomegalovirus exposure and HLA in healthy donors. The PCR contained 60 Vbeta and 13 Jbeta primers. Repertoires were generated with immunoSEQ multiplex PCR, while TCRdb's copy carries only in-frame clones and drops some. The profile shows approximately 160,000 clones, 77% of them singletons. Sequenced: PBMCs. These receptors all stem from a woman aged 25 to 45 in good health and CMV-seronegative.

This clone was recorded once. J is TRBJ1-1 and V is TRBV6-1, with 7 nucleotides matching TRBD1. The J segment lost 7 bases and the V segment lost 4 bases, leaving 3 bases of the junction unmatched. Germline V gene data show CDR1 as MNHNS and CDR2 as SASEGT. The CDR3 loop spans 12 amino acids. The CDR3 DNA reads as TGTGCCAGCAGTGTAGGACAGGTTGAAGCTTTCTTT. Protein product: CASSVGQVEAFF.

The chain is built from TRBV7-9 and TRBJ1-1, with a possible D match to TRBD1 (6 bases). This CDR3 region has 14 residues. Germline V gene lookup returns CDR1 SEHNR and CDR2 FQNEAQ (reference sequence). Trimming stripped 5 bases from V and 1 base from J, with 11 bases between. Here the CDR3 reads CASSHGGQNTEAFF. CDR3 nucleotide sequence: TGTGCCAGCAGCCATGGGGGACAGAACACTGAAGCTTTCTTT.

The V call is TRBV7-8, the J call TRBJ2-5, with D tentatively TRBD1 (6 bases). V shed 2 bases and J shed 2 bases, with 12 bases lying between them. CDR1 is SGHVS and CDR2 is FQNEAQ in the germline V gene. The CDR3 extends over 15 amino acids. CDR3 in DNA: TGTGCCAGCAGCTTAATGGGGGCCCCGCAAGAGACCCAGTACTTC. Its protein product is CASSLMGAPQETQYF. The full variable domain, with the rest looked up from reference TRBV7-8 and TRBJ2-5, is GAGVSQSPRYKVAKRGQDVALRCDPISGHVSLFWYQQALGQGPEFLTYFQNEAQLDKSGLPSDRFFAERPEGSVSTLKIQRTQQEDSAVYLCASSLMGAPQETQYFGPGTRLLVL.

The chain has TRBV30 and TRBJ2-7; 9 nucleotides match TRBD1. CDR1 is GTSNPN, CDR2 SVGIG, per germline (reference sequence). With 5 bases clipped from V and 7 bases from J, the junction kept 6 bases outside the gene matches. The CDR3 runs to 12 residues. CDR3 protein: CAWDRGSWEQYF. The CDR3 DNA reads as TGTGCCTGGGACAGGGGGTCGTGGGAGCAGTACTTC.

The chain joins TRBV5-1 to TRBJ2-3; a possible D gene is TRBD2 (5 bases). V was clipped by 2 bases and J by 0 bases, with 10 bases between them. The CDR3 has 15 amino acids. CDR1 is SGHRS, CDR2 YFSETQ, per germline. CDR3 in amino acids: CASSLGLQSTDTQYF. The DNA of the CDR3 is TGCGCCAGCAGCTTAGGACTGCAGAGCACAGATACGCAGTATTTT.

Points on this clone: At one boundary the junction diverges from the germline segment, which might be a read error. The chain combines TRBV7-7 with TRBJ2-5; 11 nucleotides agree with TRBD2. Germline CDR1 SSHAT, CDR2 FNYEAQ (reference sequence). This CDR3 has 17 amino acids. The CDR3, as DNA: TGTGCTAGCAGCTTAAGTTGGGGGACTAGCGGACAAGAGACCCAGTACTTC. Translation: CASSLSWGTSGQETQYF.

V is TRBV4-1 and J is TRBJ1-1; 8 bases agree with TRBD1. V dropped 4 bases and J dropped 1; count of bases not matched to a gene: 5. CDR1 is MGHRA and CDR2 is YSYEKL in the germline V gene. CDR3 length: 15 amino acids. CDR3 nucleotides: TGCGCCAGCAGCCCTTGGACAGGGACGAACACTGAAGCTTTCTTT. It encodes CASSPWTGTNTEAFF.

The CDR3 sequence: CASSENPGDTQYF. The CDR3 DNA is TGTGCCAGCAGTGAAAACCCCGGGGATACGCAGTATTTT. The rearrangement links TRBV2 to TRBJ2-3; D uncertain. This CDR3 is 13 amino acids long. V was clipped by 2 bases and J by 6 bases, with 9 bases between them. Germline CDR1 reads SNHLY; CDR2 reads FYNNEI.

This clone was detected once. The chain recombines TRBV6-5 with TRBJ1-1; 7 bases agree with TRBD1. The CDR3 is 15 residues long. In germline, CDR1 is MNHEY, CDR2 SVGAGI. The junction had 12 bases not matched to a gene; V was cut back by 7 bases and J by 4 bases. As DNA, the CDR3 is TGTGCCAGCATTAATAGGGCCGGACAGGCCACTGAAGCTTTCTTT. This codes for CASINRAGQATEAFF.

V usage is TRBV27 and J usage is TRBJ2-5; TRBD2 agrees at 7 bases. V was clipped by 3 bases and J by 0 bases; unmatched bases: 13. CDR1 and CDR2 (germline): MNHEY, SMNVEV (reference sequence). The CDR3 spans 18 residues. CDR3 in amino acids: CASSFQARGKGYQETQYF. DNA of the CDR3: TGTGCCAGCAGTTTTCAAGCGCGGGGGAAGGGGTACCAAGAGACCCAGTACTTC.

This chain links TRBV30 with TRBJ1-4, with a possible D match to TRBD1 (6 bases). CDR1 and CDR2 from the germline V gene are GTSNPN and SVGIG (reference sequence). The CDR3 length is 12 residues. Trimming removed 7 bases at V and 10 bases at J, with 16 bases between. The CDR3 protein is CAFGDMIGKLFF. The CDR3 DNA reads as TGTGCCTTTGGGGACATGATAGGAAAACTGTTTTTT.

The V gene is TRBV10-1, the J gene TRBJ2-1; 7 bases align to TRBD2. V lost 0 bases, J lost 6 bases, and 5 bases stayed unmatched. The CDR3 contains 15 residues. In germline, CDR1 is WNHNN, CDR2 SYGVQD (reference sequence). The CDR3 protein is CASSESGGGFNEQFF. The CDR3 DNA is TGCGCCAGCAGTGAGTCCGGCGGGGGTTTCAATGAGCAGTTCTTC.

The rearrangement links TRBV7-6 to TRBJ2-1; weak D call: TRBD1 (6 bases). In germline, CDR1 is SGHVS, CDR2 FNYEAQ. V was shortened by 5 bases and J by 7 bases, with 18 bases between the two germline ends. There are 15 residues in the CDR3. CDR3 protein: CASSQGTLSFNEQFF. For the CDR3, the DNA is TGTGCCAGCAGCCAGGGGACATTGTCTTTTAATGAGCAGTTCTTC.

The V gene is TRBV2, the J gene TRBJ1-5; possible D gene TRBD1, 5 bases. The CDR3 length is 19 residues. Trimming shortened V by 6 bases and J by 2 bases, and 26 bases separated the two germline ends. Germline V gene lookup returns CDR1 SNHLY and CDR2 FYNNEI. CDR3 coding DNA: TGTGCCAGCAGCTCAGGGTTCTTACGTTCCATTGAGGGCAATCAGCCCCAGCATTTT. Translated, it gives CASSSGFLRSIEGNQPQHF.

This chain uses TRBV11-2 with TRBJ2-7, with 7 bases fitting TRBD1. The CDR3 length is 13 residues. The germline V gene encodes CDR1 SGHAT and CDR2 FQNNGV. The junction had 6 bases not matched to a gene; V was cut back by 5 bases and J by 5 bases. CDR3 sequence: CASSPRTGDEQYF. The DNA for the CDR3 is TGTGCCAGCAGCCCCCGGACAGGAGACGAGCAGTACTTC.

The chain joins TRBV10-2 to TRBJ2-5; 11 positions agree with TRBD2. CDR1 and CDR2 (germline): WSHSY, SAAADI. The CDR3 loop spans 14 amino acids. The V and J ends lost 10 bases and 4 bases, in that order; junction bases with no gene match: 8. The CDR3 DNA sequence: TGCGCCACGGGCCCTAGCGGGGGGTCAGAGACCCAGTACTTC. Translation: CATGPSGGSETQYF.

This chain joins TRBV19 and TRBJ2-2; maybe TRBD1 (5 bases). There are 14 residues in the CDR3. The germline gives CDR1 LNHDA, CDR2 SQIVND (reference sequence). V lost 9 bases and J 0 bases, leaving 11 bases between the germline ends. DNA of the CDR3: TGTGCCAGCTCCAGGGCCTCGAACACCGGGGAGCTGTTTTTT. It specifies CASSRASNTGELFF.

A few counts support this clone. This chain connects TRBV7-2 to TRBJ2-3, with 10 bases aligning to TRBD2. V lost 4 bases to trimming and J lost 0 bases; unmatched junction nucleotides: 7. This CDR3 spans 17 amino acids. Per the germline V gene, CDR1 is SGHTA and CDR2 is FQGNSA. CDR3 loop: CASSSIGLAVSTDTQYF. The CDR3 bases are TGTGCCAGCAGCTCAATAGGACTAGCGGTTAGCACAGATACGCAGTATTTT.

J is TRBJ1-5 and V is TRBV2; TRBD1 might be the D (6 bases). With 4 bases removed from V and 6 bases from J, the gap between germline ends came to 16 bases. The CDR3 extends over 15 amino acids. CDR1 and CDR2 (germline): SNHLY, FYNNEI. The CDR3 spells CASSVYRDLIQPQHF. As DNA, the CDR3 is TGTGCCAGCAGTGTGTACAGGGATTTGATTCAGCCCCAGCATTTT.

This clone was recorded only once. The genes are TRBV9 and TRBJ2-3, with 13 bases lining up with TRBD2. V was clipped by 4 bases and J by 3 bases; unmatched bases: 5. Germline loops: CDR1 SGDLS, CDR2 YYNGEE. The CDR3 has 16 amino acids. The CDR3 nucleotides are TGTGCCAGCAGCCCCAGGACTAGCGGGAGTACAGATACGCAGTATTTT. The encoded protein is CASSPRTSGSTDTQYF. Complete variable domain (other parts from reference TRBV9 and TRBJ2-3): DSGVTQTPKHLITATGQRVTLRCSPRSGDLSVYWYQQSLDQGLQFLIQYYNGEERAKGNILERFSAQQFPDLHSELNLSSLELGDSALYFCASSPRTSGSTDTQYFGPGTRLTVL.

Details on this clone: The sample has other DNA sequences that encode this CDR3 too. The chain employs TRBV7-2 and TRBJ2-7; 8 bases are a match to TRBD2. The CDR3 runs 15 residues. J lost 2 bases, V lost 1 base, and 4 bases had no gene match. Germline CDR1 is SGHTA and CDR2 is FQGNSA. The CDR3 DNA reads as TGTGCCAGCAGCTTAGGGGCGGGGGGAGCCTACGAGCAGTACTTC. It yields the protein CASSLGAGGAYEQYF.

V gene TRBV7-9 combines with J gene TRBJ2-5; D may be TRBD2 (6 bases). V lost 5 bases, J lost 4 bases, and 11 bases lay in between. Germline V gene lookup returns CDR1 SEHNR and CDR2 FQNEAQ (reference sequence). There are 13 residues in the CDR3. CDR3 DNA: TGTGCCAGCAGCCCAGGGCGGGGAGAGACCCAGTACTTC. This translates into CASSPGRGETQYF.

This clone was observed once. V is TRBV30 and J is TRBJ1-1; no definite D call. Trimming took off 4 bases at V and 1 base at J, with 10 bases between the two ends. The CDR3 contains 13 residues. Germline V gene lookup returns CDR1 GTSNPN and CDR2 SVGIG (reference sequence). The DNA for the CDR3 is TGTGCCTGGAACATTGTGGCGAACACTGAAGCTTTCTTT. Translation: CAWNIVANTEAFF. Filled out from reference TRBV30 and TRBJ1-1, the complete variable domain reads SQTIHQWPATLVQPVGSPLSLECTVEGTSNPNLYWYRQAAGRGLQLLFYSVGIGQISSEVPQNLSASRPQDRQFILSSKKLLLSDSGFYLCAWNIVANTEAFFGQGTRLTVV.

The chain couples TRBV7-6 to TRBJ1-1; unclear D gene. The CDR3 is 13 amino acids. Germline CDR1 reads SGHVS; CDR2 reads FNYEAQ. Trimming cost V 4 bases and J 0 bases, with 6 bases left between them. CDR3 protein: CASSSVLNTEAFF. CDR3 coding DNA: TGTGCCAGCAGCTCGGTATTGAACACTGAAGCTTTCTTT.

The table lists this clone with a count of one. This chain joins TRBV5-4 and TRBJ1-2, with D perhaps matching TRBD1 (5 bases). The CDR3 length is 14 residues. V lost 5 bases to trimming and J lost 5 bases, with 16 bases between them. Germline CDR1 SGHNT, CDR2 YYREEE (reference sequence). The CDR3 region has the DNA TGTGCCAGCAGTTATGACAGACGAGTTTATGGCTACACCTTC. Protein: CASSYDRRVYGYTF.

This clone was detected a few times. At the DNA level, this CDR3 is encoded by other sequences in the same sample as well. V is TRBV18 and J is TRBJ2-7; 10 bases are shared with TRBD1. CDR1 is KGHSH and CDR2 is LQKENI in the germline V gene. There are 14 residues in the CDR3. With V trimmed by 3 bases and J by 2 bases, 1 base remained unmatched. The CDR3 DNA reads TGTGCCAGCTCACCCGGGACAGGGGCCTACGAGCAGTACTTC. Protein: CASSPGTGAYEQYF. Full variable domain (outside the CDR3, taken from reference TRBV18 and TRBJ2-7): NAGVMQNPRHLVRRRGQEARLRCSPMKGHSHVYWYRQLPEEGLKFMVYLQKENIIDESGMPKERFSAEFPKEGPSILRIQQVVRGDSAAYFCASSPGTGAYEQYFGPGTRLTVT.

The chain links TRBV15 to TRBJ1-1, with TRBD1 as a possible D gene (5 bases). The ends were cut back, 1 base at V and 1 base at J, with 16 bases in the middle. The CDR3 loop spans 17 amino acids. Germline CDR1 reads LNHNV; CDR2 reads YYDKDF (reference sequence). The DNA for the CDR3 is TGTGCCACCAGCAGAGTCCGGACACTGACTTCGAACACTGAAGCTTTCTTT. Encoded protein: CATSRVRTLTSNTEAFF.

The rearrangement uses TRBV4-3 and TRBJ2-5, with 9 bases fitting TRBD2. Per germline, CDR1 LGHNA and CDR2 YSLEER. The CDR3 runs to 19 residues. V shed 0 bases and J 4 bases; nucleotides not matched to a gene: 15. The DNA of the CDR3 is TGCGCCAGCAGCCAAGATGGGGTAGCGGGAGTTGGGGGGGGAGAGACCCAGTACTTC. The encoded protein is CASSQDGVAGVGGGETQYF.

The chain has TRBV10-2 and TRBJ1-5; TRBD1 agrees at 8 bases. The CDR3 sequence is 16 residues long. V was clipped by 10 bases and J by 0 bases; unmatched bases: 11. Germline V gene data show CDR1 as WSHSY and CDR2 as SAAADI. CDR3 DNA sequence: TGCGCCACCCTTGGACAGGGTCAATATAGCAATCAGCCCCAGCATTTT. This encodes CATLGQGQYSNQPQHF.

A single count supports this clone. The V and J genes are TRBV5-4 and TRBJ2-7; 8 bases map to TRBD2. In germline, CDR1 is SGHNT, CDR2 YYREEE (reference sequence). Trimming at V came to 4 bases and at J to 5 bases, leaving 11 bases not matched to a gene. CDR3 size: 15 residues. In DNA form, the CDR3 reads TGTGCCAGCAGCCCAAGCGGGGGCCTCCGCCACGAGCAGTACTTC. Amino acid sequence: CASSPSGGLRHEQYF.

This clone is a singleton in its sample. V is TRBV5-6 and J is TRBJ1-5, with TRBD1 identical over 10 bases. From germline, CDR1 is SGHDT and CDR2 YYEEEE. Germline trimming cut 2 bases from V and 7 bases from J; bases unmatched to any gene: 9. This CDR3 has 16 residues. Written as DNA, the CDR3 is TGTGCCAGCAGCTTTTTCACCGGGACAGGGGTACAGCCCCAGCATTTT. Translating gives CASSFFTGTGVQPQHF.

The rearrangement uses TRBV4-1 and TRBJ2-3; the D gene is possibly TRBD2 (6 bases). The CDR3 is 17 residues long. Per germline, CDR1 MGHRA and CDR2 YSYEKL. Trimming left V 2 bases short and J 6 bases short, with 21 bases between. CDR3 protein: CASSQFASAGLSDTQYF. In nucleotides, the CDR3 is TGCGCCAGCAGCCAATTTGCTAGCGCGGGGCTTTCGGATACGCAGTATTTT.